These 15 T cell receptor beta chains share one sample of origin, sequenced in a study of blood T cell repertoires in COVID-19. This table comes from immunoSEQ multiplex PCR, and its TCRdb copy is limited to in-frame clones, with some not included. This sample has about 300,000 clones, with 89% found just once. Sequencing used peripheral blood. The receptors were sampled from a man aged 18 to 29 who had recovered from COVID-19.

CDR3 sequence (DNA): TGTGCCAGTAGTATTCGACTGACCGGGACACATTCCGGGGAGCTGTTTTTT. This gives the protein CASSIRLTGTHSGELFF. The genes are TRBV19 and TRBJ2-2, with D tentatively TRBD1 (6 bases). CDR3 length equals 17 residues. Germline CDR1 LNHDA, CDR2 SQIVND (reference sequence). V was clipped by 3 bases and J by 6 bases, with 20 bases between them.

This clone was seen a single time. The chain links TRBV6-5 to TRBJ1-5; the D is unclear. The germline V gene has CDR1 MNHEY and CDR2 SVGAGI. V was clipped by 11 bases and J by 5 bases, with 10 bases between them. CDR3 length: 11 residues. The CDR3 sequence: CARGSDQPQHF. Written as DNA, the CDR3 is TGTGCCCGAGGGTCCGATCAGCCCCAGCATTTT.

This sequence joins TRBV2 and TRBJ1-2; D is uncertain. CDR1 SNHLY and CDR2 FYNNEI come from the germline V gene. V lost 8 bases to trimming and J lost 4 bases, with 11 bases between them. The CDR3 sequence is 12 residues long. The CDR3, as DNA: TGTGCCAGCCCCACAACAGCCTATGGCTACACCTTC. This sequence encodes CASPTTAYGYTF.

The chain carries TRBV5-4 and TRBJ2-1, with D perhaps matching TRBD1 (5 bases). V lost 5 bases, J lost 4 bases, and 10 bases lay in between. Looked up from germline, CDR1 is SGHNT and CDR2 is YYREEE (reference sequence). The CDR3 length is 13 residues. Written as DNA, the CDR3 is TGTGCCAGCAGTTGGGGCTTATACAATGAGCAGTTCTTC. This encodes CASSWGLYNEQFF.

The chain combines TRBV10-1 with TRBJ1-1, with D possibly being TRBD1 (5 bases). Germline-derived CDR1 and CDR2 are WNHNN and SYGVQD (reference sequence). V lost 0 bases, J lost 4 bases, and 12 bases lay in between. This CDR3 is built from 15 residues. The CDR3 loop is CASSESGQGSTEAFF. The CDR3 DNA is TGCGCCAGCAGTGAGTCAGGGCAGGGATCCACTGAAGCTTTCTTT.

The rearrangement uses TRBV5-5 and TRBJ1-2; 9 nucleotides line up with TRBD1. This CDR3 is 15 amino acids long. Germline V lookup: CDR1 SGHKS, CDR2 YYEKEE (reference sequence). The V segment lost 4 bases and the J segment 3 bases; nucleotides outside the gene matches: 7. CDR3 nucleotides: TGTGCCAGCAGCATAGGACAGGGGCCGTACTATGGCTACACCTTC. Encoded protein: CASSIGQGPYYGYTF.

J is TRBJ2-3 and V is TRBV7-3, with 7 bases fitting TRBD2. J was trimmed by 4 bases and V by 0 bases; bases with no gene match: 10. This CDR3 has 17 amino acids. Germline V CDR1 and CDR2: SGHTA, FQGTGA. The CDR3 nucleotides are TGTGCCAGCAGCTTAACGTTTGGCGGGAGTTTTGCAGATACGCAGTATTTT. Encoded protein: CASSLTFGGSFADTQYF. The whole variable domain, filled in from reference TRBV7-3 and TRBJ2-3, reads GAGVSQTPSNKVTEKGKYVELRCDPISGHTALYWYRQSLGQGPEFLIYFQGTGAADDSGLPNDRFFAVRPEGSVSTLKIQRTERGDSAVYLCASSLTFGGSFADTQYFGPGTRLTVL.

J is TRBJ2-3 and V is TRBV14; 11 bases fit TRBD2. CDR3 length: 16 residues. Germline loops: CDR1 SGHDN, CDR2 FVKESK. The ends lost 5 bases at V and 0 bases at J; junction bases unmatched: 4. The CDR3 sequence is CASSRLAGISTDTQYF. CDR3 DNA: TGTGCCAGCAGCAGACTAGCGGGAATTAGCACAGATACGCAGTATTTT. The whole variable domain, filled in from reference TRBV14 and TRBJ2-3, reads EAGVTQFPSHSVIEKGQTVTLRCDPISGHDNLYWYRRVMGKEIKFLLHFVKESKQDESGMPNNRFLAERTGGTYSTLKVQPAELEDSGVYFCASSRLAGISTDTQYFGPGTRLTVL.

The genes are TRBV5-1 and TRBJ1-2, with D perhaps matching TRBD1 (6 bases). The V and J ends lost 4 bases and 0 bases respectively, with 13 bases between them. This CDR3 spans 15 amino acids. Germline loops: CDR1 SGHRS, CDR2 YFSETQ. The CDR3 reads CASSQGQTANYGYTF. DNA for the CDR3: TGCGCCAGCAGCCAAGGACAGACAGCTAACTATGGCTACACCTTC.

This clone was recorded only once. V usage is TRBV27 and J usage is TRBJ2-4; 9 nucleotides line up with TRBD1. Germline trimming cut 10 bases from V and 6 bases from J; bases unmatched to any gene: 7. Germline assignment: CDR1 MNHEY and CDR2 SMNVEV (reference sequence). The CDR3 is 13 residues long. The CDR3 here is CATSDRGRNIQYF. CDR3 bases: TGTGCCACCTCGGACAGGGGAAGAAACATTCAGTACTTC.

The rearrangement uses TRBV3-1 (or the pseudogene TRBV3-2) and TRBJ1-1; D perhaps matches TRBD1 (5 bases). Germline V gene lookup returns CDR1 LGHDT and CDR2 YNNKEL (reference sequence). The ends were cut back, 0 bases at V and 6 bases at J, with 11 bases in the middle. The CDR3 covers 14 residues. CDR3 coding DNA: TGTGCCAGCAGCCAAGAGGGGCAAGGGGCTGAAGCTTTCTTT. It codes for CASSQEGQGAEAFF.

For the CDR3, the DNA is TGTGCCAGCAGTCTTCTCAGGGGGACCGGGGAGCTGTTTTTT. It yields the protein CASSLLRGTGELFF. The chain recombines TRBV7-6 with TRBJ2-2; 7 nucleotides agree with TRBD1. J lost 5 bases, V lost 6 bases, and 6 bases had no gene match. CDR3 length: 14 amino acids. Per germline, CDR1 SGHVS and CDR2 FNYEAQ.

The chain employs TRBV11-2 and TRBJ2-7; 8 bases align to TRBD1. CDR3 length equals 14 residues. J gave up 6 bases and V 5 bases, and 9 bases lay outside the gene matches. Germline V gene data show CDR1 as SGHAT and CDR2 as FQNNGV. The CDR3 loop reads CASSLGQGSGEQYF. The CDR3, as DNA: TGTGCCAGCAGCCTCGGACAGGGATCTGGCGAGCAGTACTTC.

This clone showed up just once. The chain has TRBV7-9 and TRBJ2-1, with 13 bases that match TRBD2. CDR1 SEHNR and CDR2 FQNEAQ come from the germline V gene (reference sequence). CDR3 size: 16 residues. The trim removed 4 bases at V and 9 bases at J, leaving 9 bases unmatched. DNA for the CDR3: TGTGCCAGCAGCTCGCGCGGACTAGCGGGAGCCAGTGAGCAGTTCTTC. It translates to CASSSRGLAGASEQFF.

This chain links TRBV7-3 with TRBJ2-5; TRBD2 might be the D (6 bases). The CDR3 runs to 13 residues. CDR1 is SGHTA, CDR2 FQGTGA, per germline. Trimming removed 4 bases at V and 5 bases at J, with 11 bases between. The CDR3 loop reads CASSSGAGETQYF. The DNA for the CDR3 is TGTGCCAGCAGCTCCGGGGCGGGGGAGACCCAGTACTTC.